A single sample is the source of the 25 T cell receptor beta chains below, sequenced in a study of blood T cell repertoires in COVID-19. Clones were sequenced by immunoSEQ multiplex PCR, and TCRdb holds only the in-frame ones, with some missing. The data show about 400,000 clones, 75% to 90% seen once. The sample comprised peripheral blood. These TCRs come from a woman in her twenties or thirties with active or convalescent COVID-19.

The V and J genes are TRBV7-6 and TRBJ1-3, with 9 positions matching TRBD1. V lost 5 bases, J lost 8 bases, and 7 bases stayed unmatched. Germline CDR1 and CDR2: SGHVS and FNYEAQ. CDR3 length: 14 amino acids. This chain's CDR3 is CASSLRTGEDTIYF. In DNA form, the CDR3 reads TGTGCCAGCAGCCTCCGGACAGGGGAGGACACCATATATTTT.

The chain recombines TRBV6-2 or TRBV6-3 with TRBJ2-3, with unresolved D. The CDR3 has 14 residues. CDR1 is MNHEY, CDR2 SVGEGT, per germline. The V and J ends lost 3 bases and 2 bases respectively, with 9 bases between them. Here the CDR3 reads CASSYGGLTDTQYF. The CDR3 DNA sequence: TGTGCCAGCAGTTATGGCGGTCTCACAGATACGCAGTATTTT.

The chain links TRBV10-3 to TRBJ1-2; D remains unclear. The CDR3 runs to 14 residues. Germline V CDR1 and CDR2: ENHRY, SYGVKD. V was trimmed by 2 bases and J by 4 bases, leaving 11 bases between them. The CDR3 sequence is CAISESTPSYGYTF. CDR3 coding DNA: TGTGCCATCAGTGAGAGTACCCCGAGCTATGGCTACACCTTC.

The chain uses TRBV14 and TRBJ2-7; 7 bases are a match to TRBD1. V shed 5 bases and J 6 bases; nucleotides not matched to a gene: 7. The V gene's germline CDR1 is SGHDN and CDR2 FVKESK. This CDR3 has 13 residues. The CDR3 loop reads CASSVRQGPEQYF. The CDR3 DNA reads TGTGCCAGCAGCGTAAGACAGGGTCCCGAGCAGTACTTC.

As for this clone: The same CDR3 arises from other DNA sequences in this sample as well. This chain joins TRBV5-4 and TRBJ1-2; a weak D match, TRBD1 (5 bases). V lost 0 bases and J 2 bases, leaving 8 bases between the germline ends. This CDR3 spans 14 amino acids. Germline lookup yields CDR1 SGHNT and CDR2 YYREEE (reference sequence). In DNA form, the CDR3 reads TGTGCCAGCAGCTTGGTTGGGGCCAACTATGGCTACACCTTC. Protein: CASSLVGANYGYTF.

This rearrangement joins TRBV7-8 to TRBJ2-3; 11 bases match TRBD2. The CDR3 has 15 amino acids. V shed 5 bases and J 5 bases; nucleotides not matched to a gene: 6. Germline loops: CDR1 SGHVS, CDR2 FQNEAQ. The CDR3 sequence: CASSPTSGVIDTQYF. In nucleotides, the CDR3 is TGTGCCAGCAGCCCGACTAGCGGGGTAATAGATACGCAGTATTTT.

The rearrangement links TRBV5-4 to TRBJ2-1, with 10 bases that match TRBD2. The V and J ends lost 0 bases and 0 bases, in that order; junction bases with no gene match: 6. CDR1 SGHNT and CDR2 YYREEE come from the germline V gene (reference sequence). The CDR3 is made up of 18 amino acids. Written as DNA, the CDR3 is TGTGCCAGCAGCTTGGTGGGACTAGCGACTAGCTCCTACAATGAGCAGTTCTTC. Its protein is CASSLVGLATSSYNEQFF.

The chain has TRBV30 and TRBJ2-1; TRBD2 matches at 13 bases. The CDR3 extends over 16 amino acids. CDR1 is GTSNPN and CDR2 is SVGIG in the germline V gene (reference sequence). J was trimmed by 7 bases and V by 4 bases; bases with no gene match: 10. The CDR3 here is CAWIGLAGVWGNEQFF. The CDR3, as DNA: TGTGCCTGGATCGGACTAGCGGGAGTTTGGGGGAATGAGCAGTTCTTC.

The CDR3 DNA is TGCGCCAGCAGCCAAGAGGGTAGCGGTCTCCAAGAGACCCAGTACTTC. It is translated as CASSQEGSGLQETQYF. The chain recombines TRBV4-1 with TRBJ2-5, with a possible D match to TRBD2 (6 bases). CDR3 length: 16 residues. V was trimmed by 0 bases and J by 1 base, leaving 12 bases between them. CDR1 and CDR2 (germline): MGHRA, YSYEKL.

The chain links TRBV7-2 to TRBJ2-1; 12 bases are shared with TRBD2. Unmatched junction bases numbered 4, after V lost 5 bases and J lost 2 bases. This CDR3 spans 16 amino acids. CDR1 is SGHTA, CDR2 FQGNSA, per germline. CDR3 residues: CASSLGTSGPYNEQFF. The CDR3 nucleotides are TGTGCCAGCAGCCTCGGGACTAGCGGGCCCTACAATGAGCAGTTCTTC.

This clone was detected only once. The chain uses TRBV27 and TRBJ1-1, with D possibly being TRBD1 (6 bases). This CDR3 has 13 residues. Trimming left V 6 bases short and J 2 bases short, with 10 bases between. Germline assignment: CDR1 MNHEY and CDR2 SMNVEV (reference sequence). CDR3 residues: CASSRTVNTEAFF. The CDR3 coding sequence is TGTGCCAGCAGCAGGACAGTCAACACTGAAGCTTTCTTT.

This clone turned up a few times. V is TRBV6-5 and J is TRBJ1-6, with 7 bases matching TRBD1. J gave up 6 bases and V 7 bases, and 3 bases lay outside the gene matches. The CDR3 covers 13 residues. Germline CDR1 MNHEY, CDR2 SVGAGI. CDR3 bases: TGTGCCAGCAAAAGGGACAGTAATTCACCCCTCCACTTT. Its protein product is CASKRDSNSPLHF.

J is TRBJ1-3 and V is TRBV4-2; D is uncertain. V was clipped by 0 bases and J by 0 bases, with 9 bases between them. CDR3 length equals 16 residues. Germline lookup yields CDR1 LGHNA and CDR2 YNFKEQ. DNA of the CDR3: TGTGCCAGCAGCCAAGAGGGCCAGATCTCTGGAAACACCATATATTTT. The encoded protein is CASSQEGQISGNTIYF.

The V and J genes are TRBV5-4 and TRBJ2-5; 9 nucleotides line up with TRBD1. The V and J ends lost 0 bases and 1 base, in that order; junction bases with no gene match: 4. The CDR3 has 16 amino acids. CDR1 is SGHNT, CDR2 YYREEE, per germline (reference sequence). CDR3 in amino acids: CASSLGTGVFQETQYF. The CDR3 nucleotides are TGTGCCAGCAGCTTGGGGACAGGGGTGTTCCAAGAGACCCAGTACTTC.

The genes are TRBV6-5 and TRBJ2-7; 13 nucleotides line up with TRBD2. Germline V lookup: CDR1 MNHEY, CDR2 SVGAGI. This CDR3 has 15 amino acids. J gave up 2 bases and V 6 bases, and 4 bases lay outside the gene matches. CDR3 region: CASSRGLAGTYEQYF. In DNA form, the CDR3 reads TGTGCCAGCAGCCGGGGACTAGCGGGAACCTACGAGCAGTACTTC.

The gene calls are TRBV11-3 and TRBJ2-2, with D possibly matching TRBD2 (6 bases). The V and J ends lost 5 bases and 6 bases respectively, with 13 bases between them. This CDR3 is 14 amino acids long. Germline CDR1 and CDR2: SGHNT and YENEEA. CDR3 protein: CASSAFGEAGELFF. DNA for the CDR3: TGTGCCAGCAGCGCATTCGGGGAGGCCGGGGAGCTGTTTTTT.

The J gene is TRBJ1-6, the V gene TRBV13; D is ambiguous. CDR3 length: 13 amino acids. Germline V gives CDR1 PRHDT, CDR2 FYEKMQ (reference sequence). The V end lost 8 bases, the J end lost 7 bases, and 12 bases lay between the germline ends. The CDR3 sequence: CASSLRGNSPLHF. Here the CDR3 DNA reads TGTGCCAGCTCCCTTAGAGGAAATTCACCCCTCCACTTT.

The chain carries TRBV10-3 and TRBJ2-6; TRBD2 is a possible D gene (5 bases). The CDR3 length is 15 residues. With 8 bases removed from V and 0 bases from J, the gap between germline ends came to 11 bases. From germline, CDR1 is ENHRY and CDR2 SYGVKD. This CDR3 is CAISRESSGANVLTF. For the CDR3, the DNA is TGTGCCATCTCGAGGGAGAGCTCTGGGGCCAACGTCCTGACTTTC.

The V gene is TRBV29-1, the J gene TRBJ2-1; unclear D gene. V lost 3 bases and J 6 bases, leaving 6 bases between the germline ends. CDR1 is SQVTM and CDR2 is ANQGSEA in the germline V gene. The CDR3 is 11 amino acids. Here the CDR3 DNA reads TGCAGCGTTGACAGGTTCAATGAGCAGTTCTTC. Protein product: CSVDRFNEQFF.

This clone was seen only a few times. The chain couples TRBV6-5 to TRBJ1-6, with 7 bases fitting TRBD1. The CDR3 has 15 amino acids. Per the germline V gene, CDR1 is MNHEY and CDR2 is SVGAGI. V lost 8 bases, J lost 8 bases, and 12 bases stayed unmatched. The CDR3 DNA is TGTGCCAGCGTGAAACGGGGCAGGGGGTATTCACCCCTCCACTTT. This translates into CASVKRGRGYSPLHF.

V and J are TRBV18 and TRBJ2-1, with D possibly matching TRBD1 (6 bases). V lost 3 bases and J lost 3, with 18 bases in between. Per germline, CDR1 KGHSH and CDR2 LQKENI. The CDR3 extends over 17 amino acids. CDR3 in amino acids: CASSPSDHRDLYNEQFF. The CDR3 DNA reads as TGTGCCAGCTCACCTTCGGACCACAGGGACCTCTACAATGAGCAGTTCTTC.

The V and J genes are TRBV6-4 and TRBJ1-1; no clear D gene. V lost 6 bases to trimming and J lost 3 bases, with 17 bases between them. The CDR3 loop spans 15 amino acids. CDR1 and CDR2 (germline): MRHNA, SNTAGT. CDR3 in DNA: TGTGCCAGCAGACGGGAATGGGGTGTGGACACTGAAGCTTTCTTT. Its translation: CASRREWGVDTEAFF.

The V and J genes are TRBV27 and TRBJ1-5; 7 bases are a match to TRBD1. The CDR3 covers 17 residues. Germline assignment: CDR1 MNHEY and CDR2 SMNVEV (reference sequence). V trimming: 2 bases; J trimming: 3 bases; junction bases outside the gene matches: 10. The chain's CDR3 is CASSLGFEGALNQPQHF. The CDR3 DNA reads TGTGCCAGCAGTTTAGGATTCGAGGGGGCCCTCAATCAGCCCCAGCATTTT.

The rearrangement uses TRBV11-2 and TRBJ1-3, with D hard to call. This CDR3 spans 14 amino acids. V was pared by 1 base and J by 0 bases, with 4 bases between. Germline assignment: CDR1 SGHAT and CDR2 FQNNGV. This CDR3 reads CASSLAISGNTIYF. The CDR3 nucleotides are TGTGCCAGCAGCTTAGCCATCTCTGGAAACACCATATATTTT.

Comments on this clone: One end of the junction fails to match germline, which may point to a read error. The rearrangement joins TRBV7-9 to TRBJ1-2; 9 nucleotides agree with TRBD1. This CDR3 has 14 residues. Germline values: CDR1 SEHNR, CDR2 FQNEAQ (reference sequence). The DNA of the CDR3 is TGTGCCAGCAGCTCCGGGACAGGGTCGAGGTTTGTCCCCTTC. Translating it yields CASSSGTGSRFVPF.